Listed here are 8 T cell receptor beta chains from one sample, sequenced in a study of early T cells in non-severe SARS-CoV-2 infection. MiXCR was run by TCRdb on the 5' RACE reads, yielding one entry per CDR3 protein. Found here are about 36,000 distinct CDR3 sequences, roughly 5.6% of them singletons; the top ten hold 25% to 30%. Sequencing was performed on whole blood. All receptors derive from an adult who was a healthcare worker with PCR-confirmed SARS-CoV-2 infection or an uninfected control (not recorded which).

V gene TRBV19 combines with J gene TRBJ2-7; 7 bases line up with TRBD2. Germline CDR1 LNHDA, CDR2 SQIVND (reference sequence). V dropped 3 bases and J dropped 2; count of bases not matched to a gene: 7. CDR3 size: 15 residues. The DNA of the CDR3 is TGTGCCAGTAGTATCGACCTAGCGGAAGCCTACGAGCAGTACTTC. Amino acids: CASSIDLAEAYEQYF.

The rearrangement links TRBV30 to TRBJ2-5; 8 bases agree with TRBD1. J was trimmed by 5 bases and V by 3 bases; bases with no gene match: 8. Looked up from germline, CDR1 is GTSNPN and CDR2 is SVGIG (reference sequence). The CDR3 contains 14 residues. CDR3 DNA: TGTGCCTGGAGCCCCCTTCAGGGGGCTGAGACCCAGTACTTC. Protein sequence: CAWSPLQGAETQYF.

The CDR3: CSARGARQGVRNEQFF. The CDR3 DNA reads TGCAGTGCTAGGGGGGCCCGACAGGGGGTTAGGAATGAGCAGTTCTTC. The chain combines TRBV20-1 with TRBJ2-1; 9 nucleotides match TRBD1. From germline, CDR1 is DFQATT and CDR2 SNEGSKA (reference sequence). The CDR3 consists of 16 residues. The J segment lost 7 bases and the V segment lost 3 bases, leaving 13 bases of the junction unmatched.

This clonotype was seen only a few times. One end of the junction is discordant with germline, which a read error may explain. The V call is TRBV30, the J call TRBJ2-2; D unresolved. Germline lookup yields CDR1 GTSNPN and CDR2 SVGIG (reference sequence). This CDR3 spans 13 amino acids. The CDR3 region has the DNA TGTGCCGCCCACCCCAGGAACGCCGGGGAGCTGTTTTTT. It yields the protein CAAHPRNAGELFF.

A remark on this clonotype: A much larger clonotype is one base distant, so this may be a read error. V usage is TRBV20-1 and J usage is TRBJ2-1; D might be TRBD1 (6 bases). CDR3 length: 13 amino acids. The germline gives CDR1 DFQATT, CDR2 SNEGSKA (reference sequence). V was shortened by 3 bases and J by 9 bases, with 15 bases between the two germline ends. In DNA form, the CDR3 reads TGCAGTGCTAGCGAAAGGACAGTCGGTGAGCAGTTCTTC. It encodes CSASERTVGEQFF.

This clonotype was counted ten times or more. The chain employs TRBV7-6 and TRBJ2-3; a possible D gene is TRBD1 (6 bases). Per germline, CDR1 SGHVS and CDR2 FNYEAQ. This CDR3 spans 15 amino acids. The V gene lost 1 base and the J gene lost 5 bases, with 13 bases spanning the gap. DNA of the CDR3: TGTGCCAGCAGCTTAGACGGGATCAGGGGAGATACGCAGTATTTT. The encoded protein is CASSLDGIRGDTQYF.

CDR3 amino acids: CASSMGEAGANVLTF. CDR3 DNA sequence: TGTGCCAGTAGTATGGGGGAAGCTGGGGCCAACGTCCTGACTTTC. The chain joins TRBV19 to TRBJ2-6, with D tentatively TRBD1 or TRBD2 (5 bases each). The V end lost 3 bases, the J end lost 2 bases, and 8 bases lay between the germline ends. The germline gives CDR1 LNHDA, CDR2 SQIVND (reference sequence). CDR3 size: 15 residues.

This clonotype is medium-sized. The V call is TRBV7-6, the J call TRBJ2-3; a possible D gene is TRBD1 (6 bases). V lost 5 bases, J lost 1 base, and 13 bases lay in between. This CDR3 comprises 15 residues. From germline, CDR1 is SGHVS and CDR2 FNYEAQ. CDR3 sequence: CASSTRDTRTDTQYF. CDR3 coding DNA: TGTGCCAGCAGCACCCGGGACACACGCACAGATACGCAGTATTTT. Based on the CDR3 plus reference TRBV7-6 and TRBJ2-3, the full variable domain is GAGVSQSPRYKVTKRGQDVALRCDPISGHVSLYWYRQALGQGPEFLTYFNYEAQQDKSGLPNDRFSAERPEGSISTLTIQRTEQRDSAMYRCASSTRDTRTDTQYFGPGTRLTVL.